A single T cell receptor (beta chain) is shown here with its context. The sample is drawn from a study of regulatory T cells in long-lasting Graves disease. As to time point: persistent/refractory GD, antithyroid drugs over 5 years with positive TRAb. Extracted PBMC RNA gave rise to the TCR library. Through Arm-PCR of CDR3 regions and iRepertoire HTBI primers, TCR beta libraries were built. TCRdb redid the calling of the multiplex PCR reads with MiXCR, one entry per CDR3 protein. The data show under 500,000 distinct CDR3 sequences, more than 20% seen once. CDR3 length: 16 residues. V lost 1 base, J lost 3 bases, and 13 bases lay in between.

This receptor was identified in a female donor with Graves disease. The input for sequencing was peripheral blood mononuclear cells (PBMCs), taken when the disease was refractory, from a patient treated with antithyroid drugs. The V gene is TRBV12-3 or TRBV12-4, the J gene TRBJ2-1, with D uncertain. CDR3 sequence: CASSLERVYGYNEQFF. DNA of the CDR3: TGTGCCAGCAGTTTAGAAAGGGTTTATGGCTACAATGAGCAGTTCTTC.